Below, 27 T cell receptor beta chains from the same sample are listed, as sequenced in a study of T cells in Graves' hyperthyroidism and ophthalmopathy. Amplified TCR beta CDR3 regions came from RNA transcripts. First-round RT-PCR targeting the TCR CDR3 was performed with the HTBI primer set. From the multiplex PCR reads, TCRdb called clonotypes with MiXCR, one entry per CDR3 protein. The sample has more than 300,000 distinct CDR3 sequences, about a sixth seen once. Sequenced: blood. The receptors stem from a woman in her thirties with Graves' hyperthyroidism that later progressed to Graves' ophthalmopathy.

This clonotype was picked up many times. The V call is TRBV11-1, the J call TRBJ1-1; D ambiguous. This CDR3 is built from 15 residues. Per germline, CDR1 SGHAT and CDR2 FQDESV (reference sequence). V was cut by 3 bases and J by 3 bases, with 14 bases left in between. CDR3: CASSFSPEWDTEAFF. CDR3 sequence (DNA): TGTGCCAGCAGCTTCTCCCCAGAGTGGGACACTGAAGCTTTCTTT.

This clonotype was observed at least ten times. CDR3 amino acids: CASSLLGTKSYEQYF. The CDR3, as DNA: TGTGCCAGCAGTTTACTCGGGACGAAAAGCTACGAGCAGTACTTC. The chain combines TRBV28 with TRBJ2-7; the D gene could be TRBD1 or TRBD2 (5 bases each). V lost 2 bases, J lost 3 bases, and 14 bases lay in between. The V gene's germline CDR1 is MDHEN and CDR2 SYDVKM. The CDR3 length is 15 residues.

This clonotype was found many times. The V gene is TRBV13, the J gene TRBJ2-7; 12 nucleotides match TRBD2. This CDR3 is built from 15 residues. CDR1 and CDR2 (germline): PRHDT, FYEKMQ (reference sequence). The junction had 8 bases not matched to a gene; V was cut back by 5 bases and J by 6 bases. The CDR3 nucleotides read TGTGCCAGCAGCGACGGACTAGCGGGAAGAGGCGAGCAGTACTTC. This encodes CASSDGLAGRGEQYF.

The chain recombines TRBV20-1 with TRBJ2-7; TRBD1 agrees at 8 bases. CDR3 length equals 15 residues. V trimming: 5 bases; J trimming: 3 bases; junction bases outside the gene matches: 12. The germline V gene has CDR1 DFQATT and CDR2 SNEGSKA (reference sequence). CDR3 sequence reads: CSAEDRARGGYEQYF. CDR3 sequence (DNA): TGCAGTGCTGAGGACAGGGCCCGGGGCGGCTACGAGCAGTACTTC.

In its sample, this clonotype was seen many times. The chain couples TRBV2 to TRBJ1-2; 7 positions match TRBD1. The V gene end was trimmed by 9 bases and the J gene end by 4 bases; junction bases not matched to a gene: 11. CDR1 is SNHLY and CDR2 is FYNNEI in the germline V gene. The CDR3 totals 14 residues. The CDR3 nucleotides read TGTGCCAGTCTTAGGGGGCTGGCGTCCTATGGCTACACCTTC. It yields the protein CASLRGLASYGYTF.

This clonotype was observed at least ten times. J is TRBJ1-2 and V is TRBV27; D is undetermined. The CDR3 spans 14 residues. Germline V gene sequence: CDR1 MNHEY, CDR2 SMNVEV (reference sequence). V gave up 3 bases and J gave up 0 bases, with 8 bases separating them. The CDR3 DNA sequence: TGTGCCAGCAGTTTGTCAGGACCTAACTATGGCTACACCTTC. Its translation: CASSLSGPNYGYTF.

This clonotype appeared a few times. Compared with germline, one end of the junction differs, possibly owing to a read error. The chain combines TRBV9 with TRBJ2-7; TRBD2 matches at 7 bases. This CDR3 has 16 amino acids. Germline values: CDR1 SGDLS, CDR2 YYNGEE. CDR3 sequence reads: CASSVVGGTTSYEQYF. Written as DNA, the CDR3 is TGTGCCAGCAGCGTAGTTGGCGGGACTACCTCCTATGAGCAGTACTTC.

This clonotype was detected many times. The chain is built from TRBV2 and TRBJ2-7; tentative D call: TRBD2 (6 bases). Germline V CDR1 and CDR2: SNHLY, FYNNEI. V was pared by 6 bases and J by 7 bases, with 13 bases between. The CDR3 totals 12 residues. The CDR3 DNA follows: TGTGCCAGCAGCAGCGGGTCCTCTGAGCAGTACTTC. Its protein is CASSSGSSEQYF. Full variable domain (outside the CDR3, taken from reference TRBV2 and TRBJ2-7): EPEVTQTPSHQVTQMGQEVILRCVPISNHLYFYWYRQILGQKVEFLVSFYNNEISEKSEIFDDQFSVERPDGSNFTLKIRSTKLEDSAMYFCASSSGSSEQYFGPGTRLTVT.

The sample holds many counts of this clonotype. The genes are TRBV24-1 and TRBJ1-4; D not certain. This CDR3 has 13 residues. V lost 3 bases and J 8 bases, leaving 9 bases between the germline ends. CDR1 is KGHDR and CDR2 is SFDVKD in the germline V gene. The CDR3 region is CATSDARVEKLFF. The CDR3, as DNA: TGTGCCACCAGTGATGCGCGCGTCGAAAAACTGTTTTTT.

The rearrangement joins TRBV6-6 to TRBJ1-1; the D gene is possibly TRBD1 (5 bases). CDR3 length equals 16 residues. Germline-derived CDR1 and CDR2 are MNHNY and SVGAGI (reference sequence). Trimming pared 0 bases from V and 5 bases from J, leaving 16 bases between. The CDR3 DNA follows: TGTGCCAGCAGTTACTCGATATGGGGGAAGTTTACTGAAGCTTTCTTT. Its translation is CASSYSIWGKFTEAFF.

This clonotype appeared many times. The rearrangement links TRBV28 to TRBJ2-3; maybe TRBD1 (6 bases). V lost 2 bases to trimming and J lost 7 bases, with 13 bases between them. The CDR3 runs to 14 residues. Germline lookup yields CDR1 MDHEN and CDR2 SYDVKM. The DNA of the CDR3 is TGTGCCAGCAGTTTAAACAGGGATAGGAATACGCAGTATTTT. Its protein product is CASSLNRDRNTQYF.

This clonotype was seen a handful of times. The chain links TRBV29-1 to TRBJ1-3; D remains ambiguous. V was shortened by 0 bases and J by 0 bases, with 6 bases between the two germline ends. CDR3 length equals 14 residues. Germline CDR1 is SQVTM and CDR2 is ANQGSEA. DNA for the CDR3: TGCAGCGTTGAAGAAGCAGGCTCTGGAAACACCATATATTTT. It translates to CSVEEAGSGNTIYF.

In its sample, this clonotype was seen many times. The V gene is TRBV20-1, the J gene TRBJ2-7; possible D gene TRBD1, 5 bases. Germline CDR1 is DFQATT and CDR2 is SNEGSKA (reference sequence). This CDR3 has 16 amino acids. V was clipped by 5 bases and J by 1 base, with 21 bases between them. CDR3 DNA: TGCAGTGCTGCTAACCGACGCCAGGGTGCATCCTACGAGCAGTACTTC. Translated, it gives CSAANRRQGASYEQYF.

This clonotype was recorded at least ten times. The gene calls are TRBV20-1 and TRBJ2-1; D assignment may be TRBD1 or TRBD2 (5 bases each). Germline lookup yields CDR1 DFQATT and CDR2 SNEGSKA (reference sequence). This CDR3 spans 13 amino acids. The V gene lost 2 bases and the J gene lost 9 bases, with 14 bases spanning the gap. The DNA of the CDR3 is TGCAGTGCTAGATGGCAGGGTGGGAGTGAGCAGTTCTTC. This sequence encodes CSARWQGGSEQFF.

J is TRBJ1-6 and V is TRBV3-1; D is uncertain. Germline lookup yields CDR1 LGHDT and CDR2 YNNKEL (reference sequence). V dropped 1 base and J dropped 0 bases, with 4 bases sitting between them. This CDR3 is built from 15 residues. The CDR3 region has the DNA TGTGCCAGCAGCCAAGGGAGCTCCTATAATTCACCCCTCCACTTT. It specifies CASSQGSSYNSPLHF.

This clonotype turned up a few times. The rearrangement uses TRBV15 and TRBJ2-7; D gene uncertain. The CDR3 extends over 16 amino acids. The germline V gene encodes CDR1 LNHNV and CDR2 YYDKDF (reference sequence). V gave up 1 base and J gave up 9 bases, with 22 bases separating them. In nucleotides, the CDR3 is TGTGCCACCAGCAGAGGCATTGACTCCGGGCGCCTCGGGCAGTACTTC. This translates into CATSRGIDSGRLGQYF.

The J gene is TRBJ1-5, the V gene TRBV6-2 or TRBV6-3, with D uncertain. The CDR3 is 15 amino acids. Germline V CDR1 and CDR2: MNHEY, SVGEGT. Trimming left V 0 bases short and J 6 bases short, with 12 bases between. CDR3 region: CASSYSSREGQPQHF. The CDR3 DNA is TGTGCCAGCAGTTACTCGAGTAGGGAGGGTCAGCCCCAGCATTTT.

This clonotype came up many times. The rearrangement joins TRBV11-2 to TRBJ2-7, with a possible D match to TRBD1 (6 bases). V dropped 3 bases and J dropped 5 bases, with 14 bases sitting between them. Germline CDR1 is SGHAT and CDR2 is FQNNGV. This CDR3 region has 14 residues. CDR3 region: CASSFPLTGNEQYF. The DNA for the CDR3 is TGTGCCAGCAGCTTCCCGCTTACAGGGAACGAGCAGTACTTC.

J is TRBJ2-7 and V is TRBV5-1; 10 nucleotides agree with TRBD2. The V and J ends lost 7 bases and 3 bases, in that order; junction bases with no gene match: 7. Germline CDR1 and CDR2: SGHRS and YFSETQ. CDR3 length: 14 amino acids. The CDR3 DNA is TGCGCCAGCTCGAGCGGGAGGGCCTTCTACGAGCAGTACTTC. Amino acids: CASSSGRAFYEQYF.

The chain employs TRBV28 and TRBJ1-5; 7 nucleotides align to TRBD1. The V gene end was trimmed by 5 bases and the J gene end by 3 bases; junction bases not matched to a gene: 4. The length of the CDR3 is 14 residues. Germline CDR1 is MDHEN and CDR2 is SYDVKM. The CDR3 region is CASSPRGFNQPQHF. The CDR3, as DNA: TGTGCCAGCAGTCCCAGGGGGTTCAATCAGCCCCAGCATTTT.

At least ten counts were recorded for this clonotype. V usage is TRBV13 and J usage is TRBJ2-2; D might be TRBD2 (5 bases). Germline lookup yields CDR1 PRHDT and CDR2 FYEKMQ (reference sequence). There are 14 residues in the CDR3. With 5 bases removed from V and 9 bases from J, the gap between germline ends came to 16 bases. The CDR3 nucleotides are TGTGCCAGCAGCCTCCGAGCTAGCTTGAGGGAGCTGTTTTTT. Translating gives CASSLRASLRELFF.

Many counts were recorded for this clonotype. For the CDR3, the DNA is TGCCAAAGCGCGGGAGGGGGTGTTAGCACTGAAGCTTTCTTT. The encoded protein is CQSAGGGVSTEAFF. The chain has TRBV20-1 and TRBJ1-1; TRBD1 might be the D (6 bases). CDR1 is DFQATT, CDR2 SNEGSKA, per germline (reference sequence). CDR3 size: 14 residues.

The table lists this clonotype with a few counts. J is TRBJ2-2 and V is TRBV19; 10 positions agree with TRBD1. The CDR3 runs 16 residues. Germline V gives CDR1 LNHDA, CDR2 SQIVND (reference sequence). The J segment lost 6 bases and the V segment lost 4 bases, leaving 8 bases of the junction unmatched. CDR3 sequence reads: CASSTTGTGVAGELFF. Here the CDR3 DNA reads TGTGCCAGTAGTACAACCGGGACAGGGGTGGCCGGGGAGCTGTTTTTT.

The V call is TRBV4-1, the J call TRBJ2-7; perhaps TRBD2 as D (5 bases). Per the germline V gene, CDR1 is MGHRA and CDR2 is YSYEKL. The CDR3 length is 17 residues. V lost 0 bases, J lost 0 bases, and 15 bases lay in between. CDR3 residues: CASSQDEGSLSSYEQYF. CDR3 in DNA: TGCGCCAGCAGCCAAGATGAGGGCAGCCTGAGCTCCTACGAGCAGTACTTC.

This clonotype was detected ten times or more. V usage is TRBV7-9 and J usage is TRBJ2-5, with D tentatively TRBD1 or TRBD2 (5 bases each). The germline V and J ends were trimmed by 1 base and 2 bases, with 11 bases remaining between them. The germline V gene encodes CDR1 SEHNR and CDR2 FQNEAQ (reference sequence). CDR3 length equals 15 residues. The CDR3 coding sequence is TGTGCCAGCAGCTTAGGAGGGGACCAACAAGAGACCCAGTACTTC. Protein: CASSLGGDQQETQYF. Full variable domain (remainder filled in from reference TRBV7-9 and TRBJ2-5): DTGVSQNPRHKITKRGQNVTFRCDPISEHNRLYWYRQTLGQGPEFLTYFQNEAQLEKSRLLSDRFSAERPKGSFSTLEIQRTEQGDSAMYLCASSLGGDQQETQYFGPGTRLLVL.

The table lists this clonotype with many counts. The chain has TRBV6-1 and TRBJ1-5; 7 positions match TRBD1. The ends lost 7 bases at V and 0 bases at J; junction bases unmatched: 9. CDR1 and CDR2 from the germline V gene are MNHNS and SASEGT. The CDR3 is made up of 16 amino acids. CDR3 region: CASNSDRDYSNQPQHF. Written as DNA, the CDR3 is TGTGCCAGCAATTCAGACAGGGACTATAGCAATCAGCCCCAGCATTTT.

This clonotype was counted ten times or more. J is TRBJ2-7 and V is TRBV12-3 or TRBV12-4, with TRBD2 matching over 8 bases. Trimming cost V 6 bases and J 4 bases; bases outside gene matches: 8. The CDR3 totals 14 residues. The CDR3 DNA reads TGTGCCAGCAGGGGAGCGGGAGAGCTTTACGAGCAGTACTTC. This translates into CASRGAGELYEQYF.